This entry features one T cell receptor beta chain sequence. Antigen specificity is unknown. It was genomic DNA that served as the template for profiling TCR beta VDJ and CDR3. TCRdb used MiXCR to reprocess the reads, holding one entry per CDR3 protein. The repertoire has about 130,000 distinct CDR3 sequences, around 48% of them found once; the top ten carry about 2.5%. V was pared by 5 bases and J by 5 bases, with 4 bases of the junction left unmatched. Per germline, CDR1 LNHDA and CDR2 SQIVND (reference sequence). The CDR3 has 13 amino acids. The sample belongs to a study of CD8+CD57+ T cells in acquired aplastic anemia. Study at large: Across the sorted CD4+ and CD8+ cells, DNA amounts averaged approximately 3 ug.

General observations from the study: CD8+ Simpson's diversity did not differ significantly between patients and controls. The study identified roughly 31 CD8+ CDR3 sequences shared by patients and controls.

The sequenced sample consisted of sorted CD4+, CD8+, or CD8+CD57+ T cells (not recorded which) from PBMCs. This receptor was identified in a human donor in good health, serving as a control. This chain joins TRBV19 and TRBJ2-5, with 8 bases fitting TRBD2. The CDR3 sequence is CASSRGGRETQYF. The DNA of the CDR3 is TGTGCCAGTAGTCGCGGGGGGAGGGAGACCCAGTACTTC.